This TCR beta chain is drawn from a study of T cell responses to AZD1222 COVID-19 vaccine. Clones were sequenced by immunoSEQ multiplex PCR, and TCRdb holds only the in-frame ones, with some missing. This sample has about 160,000 clones, with around 90% found just once. V shed 4 bases and J 5 bases; nucleotides not matched to a gene: 9. The CDR3 has 18 residues. Germline CDR1 SGHTA, CDR2 FQGTGA. V usage is TRBV7-3 and J usage is TRBJ2-2; 14 positions agree with TRBD2. The source was peripheral blood, collected on day 0 of AZD1222 vaccination. The receptor comes from an adult in good health. The CDR3 DNA follows: TGTGCCAGCAGCTCCACTCTCGGGACTAGCGGGGGTACCGGGGAGCTGTTTTTT. Translation: CASSSTLGTSGGTGELFF.